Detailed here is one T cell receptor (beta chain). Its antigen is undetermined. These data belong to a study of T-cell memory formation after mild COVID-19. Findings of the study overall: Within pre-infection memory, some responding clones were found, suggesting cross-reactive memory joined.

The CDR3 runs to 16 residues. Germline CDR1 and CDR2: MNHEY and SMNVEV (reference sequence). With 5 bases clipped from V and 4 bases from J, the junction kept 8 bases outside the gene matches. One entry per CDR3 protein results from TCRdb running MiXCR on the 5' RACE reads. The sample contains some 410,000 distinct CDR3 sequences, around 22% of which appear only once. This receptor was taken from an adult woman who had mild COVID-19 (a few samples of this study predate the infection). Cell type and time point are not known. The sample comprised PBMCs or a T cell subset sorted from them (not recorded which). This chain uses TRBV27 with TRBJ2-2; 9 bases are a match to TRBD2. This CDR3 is CASSGEREVGTGELFF. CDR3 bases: TGTGCCAGCAGTGGGGAGCGGGAGGTCGGCACCGGGGAGCTGTTTTTT.